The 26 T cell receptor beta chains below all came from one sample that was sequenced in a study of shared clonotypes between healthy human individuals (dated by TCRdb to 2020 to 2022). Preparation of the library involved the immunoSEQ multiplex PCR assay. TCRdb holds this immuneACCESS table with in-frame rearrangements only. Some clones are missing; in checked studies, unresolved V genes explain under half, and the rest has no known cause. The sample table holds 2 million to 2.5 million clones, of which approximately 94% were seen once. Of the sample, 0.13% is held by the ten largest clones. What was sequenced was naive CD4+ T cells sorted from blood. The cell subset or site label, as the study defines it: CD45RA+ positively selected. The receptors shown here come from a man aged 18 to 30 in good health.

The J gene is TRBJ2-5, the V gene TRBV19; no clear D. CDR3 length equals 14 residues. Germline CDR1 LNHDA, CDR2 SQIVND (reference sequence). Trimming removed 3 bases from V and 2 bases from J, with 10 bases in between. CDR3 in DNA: TGTGCCAGTAGTATGTCGGTTGCACAAGAGACCCAGTACTTC. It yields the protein CASSMSVAQETQYF.

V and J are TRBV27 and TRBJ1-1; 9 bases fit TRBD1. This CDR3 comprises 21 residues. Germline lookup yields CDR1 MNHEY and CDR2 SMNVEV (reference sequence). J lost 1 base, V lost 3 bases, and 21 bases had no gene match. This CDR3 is CASSFRVPGQGRDPTNTEAFF. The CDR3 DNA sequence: TGTGCCAGCAGTTTCCGTGTCCCGGGACAGGGCCGGGACCCCACGAACACTGAAGCTTTCTTT.

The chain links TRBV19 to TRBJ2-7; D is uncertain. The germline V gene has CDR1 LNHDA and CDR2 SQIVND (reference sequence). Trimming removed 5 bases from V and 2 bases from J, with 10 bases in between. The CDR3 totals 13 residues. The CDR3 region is CASSVAGTYEQYF. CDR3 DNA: TGTGCCAGTAGTGTGGCAGGCACCTACGAGCAGTACTTC.

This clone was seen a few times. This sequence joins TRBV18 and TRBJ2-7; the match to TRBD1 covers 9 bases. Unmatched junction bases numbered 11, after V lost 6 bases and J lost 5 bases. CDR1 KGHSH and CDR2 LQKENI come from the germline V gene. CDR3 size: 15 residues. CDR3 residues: CASSPGTGSRNEQYF. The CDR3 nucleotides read TGTGCCAGCTCCCCCGGGACAGGGAGTAGGAACGAGCAGTACTTC.

The CDR3 sequence is CASRGLGQGKSLAFF. For the CDR3, the DNA is TGTGCCAGCAGAGGGCTTGGACAGGGGAAATCGTTGGCTTTCTTT. The genes are TRBV6-5 and TRBJ1-1, with 9 bases that match TRBD1. Germline V gives CDR1 MNHEY, CDR2 SVGAGI. The CDR3 is 15 amino acids. V trimming: 6 bases; J trimming: 11 bases; junction bases outside the gene matches: 16.

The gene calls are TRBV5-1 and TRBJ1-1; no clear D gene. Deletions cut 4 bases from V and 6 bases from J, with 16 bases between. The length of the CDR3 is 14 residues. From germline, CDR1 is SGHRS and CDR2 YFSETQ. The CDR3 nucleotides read TGCGCCAGCAGCCCCACCCTAGGAGGCGCTGAAGCTTTCTTT. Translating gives CASSPTLGGAEAFF.

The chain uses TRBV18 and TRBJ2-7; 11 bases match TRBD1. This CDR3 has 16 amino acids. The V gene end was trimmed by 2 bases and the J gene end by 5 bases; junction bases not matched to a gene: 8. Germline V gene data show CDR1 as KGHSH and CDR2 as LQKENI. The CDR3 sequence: CASSPTGTGGINEQYF. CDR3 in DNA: TGTGCCAGCTCACCAACCGGGACAGGGGGAATCAACGAGCAGTACTTC.

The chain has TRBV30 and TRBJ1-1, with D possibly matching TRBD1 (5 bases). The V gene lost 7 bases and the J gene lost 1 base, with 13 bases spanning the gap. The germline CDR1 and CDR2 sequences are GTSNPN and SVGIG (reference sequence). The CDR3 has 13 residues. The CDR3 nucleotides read TGTGCCTTATCAGGGTTGCAGAACACTGAAGCTTTCTTT. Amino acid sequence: CALSGLQNTEAFF.

CDR3 region: CASSPYRVRSSGANVLTF. Here the CDR3 DNA reads TGTGCCAGCAGCCCATATAGGGTCCGAAGCTCTGGGGCCAACGTCCTGACTTTC. The chain employs TRBV2 and TRBJ2-6; no reliable D call. Germline CDR1 is SNHLY and CDR2 is FYNNEI. CDR3 length equals 18 residues. V was trimmed by 6 bases and J by 0 bases, leaving 18 bases between them.

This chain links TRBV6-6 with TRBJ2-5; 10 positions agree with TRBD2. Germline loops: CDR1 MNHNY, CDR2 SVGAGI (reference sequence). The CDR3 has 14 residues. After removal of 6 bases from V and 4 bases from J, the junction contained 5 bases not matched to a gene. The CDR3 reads CASRQAGGVETQYF. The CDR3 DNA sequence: TGTGCCAGCAGGCAAGCGGGGGGGGTAGAGACCCAGTACTTC.

The CDR3 DNA follows: TGTGCCAGCAGCAGGCCAGTGTACGAGCAGTACTTC. Its translation: CASSRPVYEQYF. The J gene is TRBJ2-7, the V gene TRBV28; D unclear. The CDR3 is 12 amino acids. CDR1 and CDR2 from the germline V gene are MDHEN and SYDVKM. Trimming shortened V by 6 bases and J by 4 bases, and 10 bases separated the two germline ends.

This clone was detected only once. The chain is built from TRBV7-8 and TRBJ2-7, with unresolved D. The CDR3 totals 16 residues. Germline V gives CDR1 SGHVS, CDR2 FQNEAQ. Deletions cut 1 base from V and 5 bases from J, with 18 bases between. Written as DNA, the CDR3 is TGTGCCAGCAGCTTAGTGGTTCTAGTTTCAGCGAACGAGCAGTACTTC. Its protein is CASSLVVLVSANEQYF.

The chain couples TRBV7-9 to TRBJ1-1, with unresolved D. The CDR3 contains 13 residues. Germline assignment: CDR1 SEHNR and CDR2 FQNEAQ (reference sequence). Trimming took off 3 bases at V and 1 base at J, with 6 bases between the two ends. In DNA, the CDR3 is TGTGCCAGCAGCTTTCGTGCGAACACTGAAGCTTTCTTT. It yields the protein CASSFRANTEAFF.

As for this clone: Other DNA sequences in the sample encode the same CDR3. CDR3 amino acids: CASSLNSNQPQHF. CDR3 DNA sequence: TGTGCCAGCAGCTTAAATAGCAATCAGCCCCAGCATTTT. V usage is TRBV7-2 and J usage is TRBJ1-5; D call uncertain. The CDR3 consists of 13 residues. V lost 2 bases and J 0 bases, leaving 2 bases between the germline ends. CDR1 is SGHTA and CDR2 is FQGNSA in the germline V gene.

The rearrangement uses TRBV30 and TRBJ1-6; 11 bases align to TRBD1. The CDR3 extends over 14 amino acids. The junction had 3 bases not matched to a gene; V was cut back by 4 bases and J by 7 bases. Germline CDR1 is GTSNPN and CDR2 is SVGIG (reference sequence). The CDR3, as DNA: TGTGCCTGGACCCGGACAGGGGGCAATTCACCCCTCCACTTT. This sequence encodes CAWTRTGGNSPLHF. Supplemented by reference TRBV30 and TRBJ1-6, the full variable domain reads SQTIHQWPATLVQPVGSPLSLECTVEGTSNPNLYWYRQAAGRGLQLLFYSVGIGQISSEVPQNLSASRPQDRQFILSSKKLLLSDSGFYLCAWTRTGGNSPLHFGNGTRLTVT.

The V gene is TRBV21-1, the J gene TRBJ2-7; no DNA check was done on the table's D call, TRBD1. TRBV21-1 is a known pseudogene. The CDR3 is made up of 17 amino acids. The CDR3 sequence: CAQARGTGLPTGYEQYF. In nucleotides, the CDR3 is TGTGCCCAAGCGAGGGGGACAGGCCTACCGACGGGCTACGAGCAGTACTTC.

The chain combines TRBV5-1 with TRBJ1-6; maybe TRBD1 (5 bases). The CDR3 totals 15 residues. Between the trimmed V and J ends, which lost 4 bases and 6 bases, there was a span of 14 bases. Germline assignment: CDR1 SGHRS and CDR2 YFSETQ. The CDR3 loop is CASSPASGFNSPLHF. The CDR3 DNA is TGCGCCAGCAGCCCGGCGTCAGGGTTTAATTCACCCCTCCACTTT.

CDR3 coding DNA: TGTGCCAGTAGTCCGCGGGGCGGGGGTTATGGCTACACCTTC. It codes for CASSPRGGGYGYTF. J is TRBJ1-2 and V is TRBV19, with a weak D call TRBD1 (5 bases). This CDR3 has 14 amino acids. Trimming pared 5 bases from V and 5 bases from J, leaving 15 bases between. Germline V gene sequence: CDR1 LNHDA, CDR2 SQIVND (reference sequence).

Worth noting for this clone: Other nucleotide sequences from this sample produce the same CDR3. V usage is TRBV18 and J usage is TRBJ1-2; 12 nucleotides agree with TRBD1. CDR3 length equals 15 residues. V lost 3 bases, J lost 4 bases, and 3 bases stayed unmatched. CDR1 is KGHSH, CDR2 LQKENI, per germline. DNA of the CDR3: TGTGCCAGCTCACCCGGGACAGGGGGCAGCTATGGCTACACCTTC. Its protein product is CASSPGTGGSYGYTF.

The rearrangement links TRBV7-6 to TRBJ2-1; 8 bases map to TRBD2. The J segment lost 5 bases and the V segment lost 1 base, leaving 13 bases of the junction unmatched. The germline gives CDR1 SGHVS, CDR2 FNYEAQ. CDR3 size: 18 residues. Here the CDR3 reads CASSLEMGSGSEDNEQFF. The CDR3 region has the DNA TGTGCCAGCAGCTTAGAAATGGGCAGCGGGAGCGAAGACAATGAGCAGTTCTTC.

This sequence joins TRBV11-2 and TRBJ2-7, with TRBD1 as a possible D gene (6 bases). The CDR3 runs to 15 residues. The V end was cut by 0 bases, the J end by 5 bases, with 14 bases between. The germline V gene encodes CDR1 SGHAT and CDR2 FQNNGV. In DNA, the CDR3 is TGTGCCAGCAGCTTAGAAGTCAGGGGTCCCCACGAGCAGTACTTC. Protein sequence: CASSLEVRGPHEQYF.

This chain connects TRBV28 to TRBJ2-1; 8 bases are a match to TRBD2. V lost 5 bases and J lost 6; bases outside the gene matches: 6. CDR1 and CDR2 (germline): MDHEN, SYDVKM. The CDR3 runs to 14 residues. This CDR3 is CASSLFGGGNEQFF. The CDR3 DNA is TGTGCCAGCAGTCTCTTCGGGGGGGGCAATGAGCAGTTCTTC.

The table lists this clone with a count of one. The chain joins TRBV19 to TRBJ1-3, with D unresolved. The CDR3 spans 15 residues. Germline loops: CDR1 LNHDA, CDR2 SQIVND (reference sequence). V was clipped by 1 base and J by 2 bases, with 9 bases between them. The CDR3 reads CASSIVGSTGNTIYF. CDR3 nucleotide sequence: TGTGCCAGTAGTATAGTCGGAAGCACTGGAAACACCATATATTTT.

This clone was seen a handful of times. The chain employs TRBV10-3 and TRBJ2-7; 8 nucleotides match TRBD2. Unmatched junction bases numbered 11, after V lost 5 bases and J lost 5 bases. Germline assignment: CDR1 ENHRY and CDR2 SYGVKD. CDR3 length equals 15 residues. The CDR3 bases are TGTGCCATCAGTCCGGGACTAGGAGTGGCCCACGAGCAGTACTTC. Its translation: CAISPGLGVAHEQYF.

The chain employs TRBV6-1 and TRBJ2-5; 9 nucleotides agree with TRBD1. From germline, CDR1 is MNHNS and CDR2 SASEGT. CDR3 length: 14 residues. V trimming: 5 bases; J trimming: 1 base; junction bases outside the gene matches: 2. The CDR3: CASSWTGAQETQYF. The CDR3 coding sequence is TGTGCCAGCAGTTGGACAGGGGCCCAAGAGACCCAGTACTTC.

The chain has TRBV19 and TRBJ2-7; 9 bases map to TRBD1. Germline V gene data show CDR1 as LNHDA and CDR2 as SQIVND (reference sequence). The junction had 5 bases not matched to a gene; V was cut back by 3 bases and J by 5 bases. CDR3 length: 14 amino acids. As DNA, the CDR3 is TGTGCCAGTAGTATCGAACAGGGGGCCGACGAGCAGTACTTC. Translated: CASSIEQGADEQYF.